This T cell receptor (beta chain) was found in a study of T cell responses to AZD1222 COVID-19 vaccine. CDR1 is SGHVS and CDR2 is FNYEAQ in the germline V gene. The length of the CDR3 is 15 residues. The ends were cut back, 7 bases at V and 0 bases at J, with 13 bases in the middle. Repertoires were generated with immunoSEQ multiplex PCR, while TCRdb's copy carries only in-frame clones and drops some. The table includes 150,000 to 200,000 clones, 90% to 95% detected once. Study results and limitations: Baseline testing showed seropositivity in only a handful of AZD1222 recipients. The peak T cell response came first, and repertoires were sampled only after it. Regions 160-218 and 743-854 held dominance among vaccine-associated CD4 TCRs, which spanned spike.

In the case of this clone: The antigen remains unidentified.

This specimen was peripheral blood, taken on day 0 of AZD1222 vaccination. The clonotype comes from an adult in good health. This chain joins TRBV7-6 and TRBJ1-3; unclear D gene. The CDR3 protein is CASTPTAGSGNTIYF. In DNA form, the CDR3 reads TGTGCCAGCACCCCCACGGCGGGCTCTGGAAACACCATATATTTT.